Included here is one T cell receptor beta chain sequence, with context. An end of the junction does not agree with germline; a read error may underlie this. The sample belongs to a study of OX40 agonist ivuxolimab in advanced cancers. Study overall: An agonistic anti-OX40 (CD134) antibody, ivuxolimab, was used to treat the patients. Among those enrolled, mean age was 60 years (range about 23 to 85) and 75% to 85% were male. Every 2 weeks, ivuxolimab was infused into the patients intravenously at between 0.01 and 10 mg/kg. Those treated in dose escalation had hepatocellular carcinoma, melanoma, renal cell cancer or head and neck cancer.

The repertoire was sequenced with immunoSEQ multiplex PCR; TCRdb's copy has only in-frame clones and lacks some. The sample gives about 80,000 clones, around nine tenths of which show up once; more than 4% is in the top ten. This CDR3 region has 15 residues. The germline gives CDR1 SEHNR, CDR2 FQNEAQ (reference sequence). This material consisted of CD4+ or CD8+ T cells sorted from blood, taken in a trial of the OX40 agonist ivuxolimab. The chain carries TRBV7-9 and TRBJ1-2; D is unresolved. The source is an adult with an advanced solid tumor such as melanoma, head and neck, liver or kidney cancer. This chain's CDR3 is CASRLVGESNYGYTF. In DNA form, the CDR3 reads TGTGCCAGCAGGTTAGTCGGAGAATCTAACTATGGCTACACCTTC.